The 24 T cell receptor beta chains listed next were all sequenced from one sample in a study of blood T cells in healthy people across ages. Using a J-beta primer mix together with a sample-barcoded 5' primer, a second PCR was run for roughly 7 to 12 cycles. MiXCR, run by TCRdb on the 5' RACE reads, gives a single entry per CDR3 protein. The table lists about 800,000 distinct CDR3 sequences, about 45% of them singletons. The sample was blood. Every receptor here comes from an elderly man in good health.

This clonotype was detected a few times. The V and J genes are TRBV3-1 and TRBJ2-3; a weak D match, TRBD2 (5 bases). Trimming took 4 bases from V and 3 from J, leaving 14 bases between them. This CDR3 has 15 residues. The germline V gene has CDR1 LGHDT and CDR2 YNNKEL (reference sequence). CDR3 protein: CASSPLREATDTQYF. The CDR3 DNA reads as TGTGCCAGCAGCCCTCTCCGGGAAGCGACAGATACGCAGTATTTT.

V is TRBV27 and J is TRBJ2-7; a possible D gene is TRBD2 (5 bases). V was clipped by 5 bases and J by 3 bases, with 17 bases between them. CDR1 and CDR2 (germline): MNHEY, SMNVEV (reference sequence). The CDR3 consists of 15 residues. The DNA of the CDR3 is TGTGCCAGCAGTCCCCGGGGAAACAGAAACTACGAGCAGTACTTC. Translating gives CASSPRGNRNYEQYF.

Only a few counts were recorded for this clonotype. This sequence joins TRBV27 and TRBJ1-5; D unclear. V was trimmed by 3 bases and J by 4 bases, leaving 4 bases between them. The CDR3 spans 12 residues. From germline, CDR1 is MNHEY and CDR2 SMNVEV (reference sequence). CDR3 residues: CASSFLNQPQHF. CDR3 coding DNA: TGTGCCAGCAGTTTCCTTAATCAGCCCCAGCATTTT.

J is TRBJ2-3 and V is TRBV3-1; no clear D. Looked up from germline, CDR1 is LGHDT and CDR2 is YNNKEL (reference sequence). This CDR3 is built from 15 residues. V shed 2 bases and J shed 3 bases, with 12 bases lying between them. CDR3 in amino acids: CASSQRRDGTDTQYF. The CDR3 region has the DNA TGTGCCAGCAGCCAACGAAGGGATGGTACAGATACGCAGTATTTT.

In its sample, this clonotype was seen once. The V call is TRBV2, the J call TRBJ1-6; D not certain. Trimming cost V 0 bases and J 7 bases, with 7 bases left between them. Germline CDR1 reads SNHLY; CDR2 reads FYNNEI. CDR3 size: 14 residues. This CDR3 is CASSEALGNSPLHF. CDR3 sequence (DNA): TGTGCCAGCAGTGAAGCTTTGGGCAATTCACCCCTCCACTTT.

This clonotype was seen more than once but under ten times. This chain connects TRBV5-6 to TRBJ2-2; D is uncertain. Germline values: CDR1 SGHDT, CDR2 YYEEEE. V shed 0 bases and J shed 6 bases, with 6 bases lying between them. This CDR3 has 13 residues. The CDR3 spells CASSLVWAGELFF. As DNA, the CDR3 is TGTGCCAGCAGCTTGGTGTGGGCCGGGGAGCTGTTTTTT.

This clonotype came up a few times. The J gene is TRBJ2-3, the V gene TRBV20-1; 14 bases agree with TRBD2. Trimming took 2 bases from V and 0 from J; bases not matched to a gene: 13. The CDR3 covers 20 residues. Germline-derived CDR1 and CDR2 are DFQATT and SNEGSKA (reference sequence). The CDR3 loop reads CSARLLLGLAGARSTDTQYF. The CDR3 nucleotides are TGCAGTGCTAGACTTCTACTGGGACTAGCGGGAGCTAGGAGCACAGATACGCAGTATTTT.

This clonotype was counted many times. The chain couples TRBV29-1 to TRBJ2-1; 9 bases match TRBD1. This CDR3 has 14 amino acids. Germline-derived CDR1 and CDR2 are SQVTM and ANQGSEA. Germline trimming cut 7 bases from V and 7 bases from J; bases unmatched to any gene: 11. CDR3 nucleotide sequence: TGCAGCGGCTTACAGGGGGCGATTAAGAATGAGCAGTTCTTC. It translates to CSGLQGAIKNEQFF.

A note on this clonotype: Just one base apart from a much larger clone, this may be a read error. This chain links TRBV20-1 with TRBJ2-1; no clear D gene. Germline V CDR1 and CDR2: DFQATT, SNEGSKA (reference sequence). V lost 2 bases to trimming and J lost 5 bases, with 10 bases between them. CDR3 length equals 13 residues. The CDR3 region is CSARTYQNNEQFF. DNA of the CDR3: TGCAGTGCTAGAACCTACCAGAACAATGAGCAGTTCTTC.

The chain is built from TRBV30 and TRBJ1-4; 9 bases match TRBD1. The CDR3 spans 14 residues. V lost 8 bases and J lost 5; bases outside the gene matches: 9. Looked up from germline, CDR1 is GTSNPN and CDR2 is SVGIG (reference sequence). CDR3 loop: CAGGQGLLNEKLFF. CDR3 DNA: TGTGCCGGGGGACAGGGCCTTCTAAATGAAAAACTGTTTTTT.

This chain uses TRBV3-1 with TRBJ2-5; D possibly corresponds to TRBD2 (5 bases). The CDR3 is 15 residues long. Deletions cut 4 bases from V and 7 bases from J, with 19 bases between. Per the germline V gene, CDR1 is LGHDT and CDR2 is YNNKEL (reference sequence). CDR3 loop: CASSRGFTDPGTQYF. The CDR3, as DNA: TGTGCCAGCAGCCGCGGGTTCACGGATCCAGGGACCCAGTACTTC.

This clonotype was observed at least ten times. V usage is TRBV12-3 or TRBV12-4 and J usage is TRBJ1-1, with D hard to call. Trimming cost V 8 bases and J 0 bases, with 13 bases left between them. This CDR3 is 14 amino acids long. CDR3 amino acids: CASRVFGLNTEAFF. CDR3 nucleotides: TGTGCCAGCCGGGTGTTTGGGCTGAACACTGAAGCTTTCTTT.

The V and J genes are TRBV25-1 and TRBJ2-2, with D perhaps TRBD2 (6 bases). CDR1 is MGHDK and CDR2 is SYGVNS in the germline V gene. Trimming took 5 bases from V and 1 from J, leaving 17 bases between them. This CDR3 has 17 amino acids. The CDR3 region is CASSPPTAGMNTGELFF. CDR3 nucleotide sequence: TGTGCCAGCAGTCCACCTACGGCGGGAATGAACACCGGGGAGCTGTTTTTT.

J is TRBJ2-7 and V is TRBV7-2; 14 nucleotides line up with TRBD2. CDR1 is SGHTA, CDR2 FQGNSA, per germline. The V segment lost 3 bases and the J segment 6 bases; nucleotides outside the gene matches: 4. This CDR3 is built from 15 residues. The CDR3 protein is CASSLTSGRDGEQYF. CDR3 DNA: TGTGCCAGCAGCTTGACTAGCGGGAGGGACGGCGAGCAGTACTTC.

This clonotype was counted between two and nine times. The CDR3 region has the DNA TGTGCCAGCAGTTACCCCGGGACAGTCGAGCAGTACTTC. Amino acids: CASSYPGTVEQYF. The chain links TRBV6-5 to TRBJ2-7; 7 nucleotides align to TRBD1. CDR1 is MNHEY, CDR2 SVGAGI, per germline. There are 13 residues in the CDR3. V lost 2 bases to trimming and J lost 6 bases; unmatched junction nucleotides: 4.

The chain has TRBV7-9 and TRBJ2-7; no clear D gene. Per the germline V gene, CDR1 is SEHNR and CDR2 is FQNEAQ (reference sequence). Trimming stripped 1 base from V and 0 bases from J, with 13 bases between. The CDR3 consists of 16 residues. The CDR3 is CASSLGASVSSYEQYF. DNA of the CDR3: TGTGCCAGCAGCTTAGGAGCATCGGTGAGCTCCTACGAGCAGTACTTC.

This clonotype was observed a single time. This clone may be a read error of a much larger clone one base away. The chain combines TRBV6-2 or TRBV6-3 with TRBJ2-1; D gene uncertain. Trimming took 7 bases from V and 0 from J, leaving 7 bases between them. Germline CDR1 is MNHEY and CDR2 is SVGEGT. The CDR3 covers 13 residues. CDR3 sequence: CASKSSSYNEQFF. The CDR3, as DNA: TGTGCCAGCAAGTCGAGCTCCTACAATGAGCAGTTCTTC.

The chain has TRBV7-3 and TRBJ2-1; possibly TRBD2 for D (5 bases). V gave up 2 bases and J gave up 6 bases, with 14 bases separating them. The CDR3 loop spans 15 amino acids. CDR1 and CDR2 (germline): SGHTA, FQGTGA. CDR3 DNA sequence: TGTGCCAGCAGCTTAGGTTTAGCGCGAGGCAATGAGCAGTTCTTC. Its translation is CASSLGLARGNEQFF.

On this clonotype: This sequence may be a read error, since a much larger clone differs from it by one base. The J gene is TRBJ1-6, the V gene TRBV12-3 or TRBV12-4, with D unresolved. The CDR3 is made up of 14 amino acids. Trimming took off 11 bases at V and 7 bases at J, with 18 bases between the two ends. The CDR3 reads CAGKEDQGNSPLHF. DNA of the CDR3: TGTGCCGGCAAAGAGGACCAAGGAAATTCACCCCTCCACTTT.

The rearrangement links TRBV29-1 to TRBJ2-1; D unresolved. This CDR3 has 13 amino acids. Trimming took 6 bases from V and 5 from J, leaving 14 bases between them. The germline V gene has CDR1 SQVTM and CDR2 ANQGSEA. Here the CDR3 reads CSVRPTMDNEQFF. The CDR3 DNA sequence: TGCAGCGTCAGACCGACGATGGACAATGAGCAGTTCTTC.

In this sample, this clonotype turned up many times. The V gene is TRBV29-1, the J gene TRBJ2-1; tentatively, D is TRBD1 (5 bases). The germline V gene encodes CDR1 SQVTM and CDR2 ANQGSEA. Trimming stripped 6 bases from V and 0 bases from J, with 6 bases between. The CDR3 runs 12 residues. CDR3 sequence (DNA): TGCAGCGTGGACATCTCCTACAATGAGCAGTTCTTC. It encodes CSVDISYNEQFF.

As DNA, the CDR3 is TGTGCCAGCAGCCGCATACTCGGGACTAGCGGGAGGGCCGGCACCGGGGAGCTGTTTTTT. Translation gives CASSRILGTSGRAGTGELFF. The gene calls are TRBV12-3 or TRBV12-4 and TRBJ2-2, with TRBD2 identical over 16 bases. The CDR3 spans 20 residues. V trimming: 6 bases; J trimming: 4 bases; junction bases outside the gene matches: 14.

This clonotype was detected only a few times. The genes are TRBV27 and TRBJ2-5; the D gene is possibly TRBD2 (7 bases). TRBJ2-7 explains the end of the DNA better; the J call may be wrong. CDR3 length equals 14 residues. The germline gives CDR1 MNHEY, CDR2 SMNVEV (reference sequence). CDR3 nucleotides: TGTGCCAGCGCTGGGGGGGCGTGGGGTATCGAGCAGTACTTC. Encoded protein: CASAGGAWGIEQYF.

This clonotype was observed at least ten times. The V and J genes are TRBV29-1 and TRBJ2-5; D may be TRBD1 (6 bases). Germline CDR1 reads SQVTM; CDR2 reads ANQGSEA. V was cut by 5 bases and J by 5 bases, with 15 bases left in between. The length of the CDR3 is 13 residues. CDR3 residues: CSVLSTGGETQYF. CDR3 coding DNA: TGCAGCGTTCTTTCGACAGGCGGTGAGACCCAGTACTTC.